This TCR beta chain was recorded in a study of T cells in Graves' hyperthyroidism and ophthalmopathy. This clonotype was detected many times. From RNA transcripts, TCR beta CDR3 regions were amplified. The TCR CDR3 was amplified in a first-round RT-PCR using the HTBI primer set. TCRdb analysed the multiplex PCR reads with MiXCR anew, one entry per CDR3 protein. The sample records about 110,000 distinct CDR3 sequences, about 16% being singletons. With a duration under 2 months, the hyperthyroidism was newly diagnosed in patients aged 18 to 65. The CDR3 length is 16 residues. Germline V lookup: CDR1 SGDLS, CDR2 YYNGEE. Trimming removed 4 bases from V and 2 bases from J; junction bases left unmatched: 11.

The sequence was obtained from a woman in her 50s with Graves' hyperthyroidism. The chain joins TRBV9 to TRBJ2-7; TRBD2 agrees at 8 bases. The sequencing sample was made of blood. The CDR3 DNA sequence: TGTGCCAGCAGCCGGGGGGTCGGGAGGGAAACCTACGAGCAGTACTTC. It codes for CASSRGVGRETYEQYF.